This T cell receptor beta chain is from a study of early T cells in non-severe SARS-CoV-2 infection. The CDR3 loop spans 14 amino acids. Germline lookup yields CDR1 MNHNY and CDR2 SVGAGI (reference sequence). The V and J ends lost 8 bases and 0 bases respectively, with 8 bases between them. As for this clonotype: Its antigen is not known.

Researchers attached unique molecular identifiers to individual cDNA molecules. Using its own MiXCR run on the 5' RACE reads, TCRdb lists one record per CDR3 protein. The sample lists approximately 99,000 distinct CDR3 sequences; about an eighth were seen once. Study observations and caveats: VDJdb matching favored anti-spike CD8 responses, missing private and CD4 specificities.

The material sequenced was whole blood. The TCR comes from an adult who was a healthcare worker with PCR-confirmed SARS-CoV-2 infection or an uninfected control (not recorded which). The chain carries TRBV6-6 and TRBJ2-6; the D is unclear. CDR3 DNA: TGTGCCAGCCAGGCGAGCTCTGGGGCCAACGTCCTGACTTTC. Translated: CASQASSGANVLTF.